What follows are 29 T cell receptor beta chains derived from one specimen sequenced in a study of T cells in Graves' hyperthyroidism and ophthalmopathy. Amplification of TCR beta CDR3 regions was performed using RNA transcripts as template. Carried out on the TCR CDR3, a first-round RT-PCR used the HTBI primer set. A single record per CDR3 protein comes from TCRdb applying MiXCR to the multiplex PCR reads. The data contain about 770,000 distinct CDR3 sequences, roughly a sixth of them singletons. Sequenced: blood. These receptors were taken from a woman aged 50 to 60 with Graves' hyperthyroidism that later progressed to Graves' ophthalmopathy.

This clonotype was seen ten or more times. J is TRBJ1-1 and V is TRBV6-2 or TRBV6-3; no reliable D call. CDR1 and CDR2 (germline): MNHEY, SVGEGT. This CDR3 is 17 amino acids long. Trimming cost V 2 bases and J 4 bases, with 20 bases left between them. CDR3 nucleotide sequence: TGTGCCAGCAGTTACATTCCCCTTTGGGATAGTCGCACTGAAGCTTTCTTT. Its translation is CASSYIPLWDSRTEAFF.

This clonotype was detected ten times or more. This rearrangement joins TRBV7-8 to TRBJ1-2; possible D gene TRBD1, 5 bases. Germline CDR1 SGHVS, CDR2 FQNEAQ. Deletions cut 8 bases from V and 0 bases from J, with 16 bases between. This CDR3 is 15 amino acids long. The CDR3 loop reads CASVTTGDANYGYTF. CDR3 sequence (DNA): TGTGCCAGCGTAACAACAGGTGACGCTAACTATGGCTACACCTTC.

The chain couples TRBV10-3 to TRBJ1-2, with 7 bases identical to TRBD1. The CDR3 covers 15 residues. Looked up from germline, CDR1 is ENHRY and CDR2 is SYGVKD. With 6 bases clipped from V and 0 bases from J, the junction kept 7 bases outside the gene matches. The CDR3 here is CAISAGTDTNYGYTF. Here the CDR3 DNA reads TGTGCCATCAGCGCCGGGACAGACACTAACTATGGCTACACCTTC.

The V call is TRBV5-1, the J call TRBJ2-3; tentative D call: TRBD1 (5 bases). The V end lost 4 bases, the J end lost 2 bases, and 11 bases lay between the germline ends. CDR3 length: 14 amino acids. Germline V CDR1 and CDR2: SGHRS, YFSETQ. CDR3 sequence reads: CASSQDSDTDTQYF. The CDR3 nucleotides read TGCGCCAGCAGCCAAGACAGCGACACAGATACGCAGTATTTT.

In this sample, this clonotype turned up many times. The chain couples TRBV7-9 to TRBJ2-7, with TRBD1 as a possible D gene (5 bases). V was trimmed by 3 bases and J by 3 bases, leaving 9 bases between them. CDR3 length equals 13 residues. Per the germline V gene, CDR1 is SEHNR and CDR2 is FQNEAQ (reference sequence). CDR3 loop: CASSFHDSYEQYF. The CDR3 bases are TGTGCCAGCAGCTTCCACGACAGCTACGAGCAGTACTTC.

This clonotype was observed a handful of times. This chain joins TRBV5-8 and TRBJ2-2, with D possibly being TRBD2 (5 bases). CDR1 SGHTS and CDR2 YDEGEE come from the germline V gene. Trimming pared 4 bases from V and 6 bases from J, leaving 22 bases between. This CDR3 is built from 17 residues. CDR3 nucleotides: TGTGCCAGCAGCCAGAACCGACGGTGGGGAGTCTCCGGGGAGCTGTTTTTT. Translation: CASSQNRRWGVSGELFF.

The table lists this clonotype with many counts. The chain joins TRBV2 to TRBJ2-2, with a tentative D call TRBD2 (6 bases). V was cut by 2 bases and J by 3 bases, with 10 bases left in between. CDR1 and CDR2 (germline): SNHLY, FYNNEI. This CDR3 has 15 amino acids. The CDR3: CASSERTIYTGELFF. The CDR3 DNA reads TGTGCCAGCAGTGAAAGGACTATATACACCGGGGAGCTGTTTTTT.

V usage is TRBV7-2 and J usage is TRBJ1-1; maybe TRBD1 (6 bases). The germline CDR1 and CDR2 sequences are SGHTA and FQGNSA. V gave up 5 bases and J gave up 1 base, with 17 bases separating them. This CDR3 region has 16 residues. The CDR3 region has the DNA TGTGCCAGCAGCACTTACAAGGACAGACAGAACACTGAAGCTTTCTTT. Protein product: CASSTYKDRQNTEAFF.

The chain links TRBV4-1 to TRBJ2-3; 11 bases map to TRBD2. The CDR3 runs to 16 residues. The V gene's germline CDR1 is MGHRA and CDR2 YSYEKL. Trimming cost V 3 bases and J 2 bases; bases outside gene matches: 4. The CDR3 is CASSHIAGGNTDTQYF. CDR3 bases: TGCGCCAGCAGCCATATAGCGGGGGGGAACACAGATACGCAGTATTTT.

This clonotype came up a few times. The chain uses TRBV5-1 and TRBJ2-7; D is perhaps TRBD1 or TRBD2 (5 bases each). The CDR3 has 16 amino acids. V was pared by 4 bases and J by 6 bases, with 23 bases between. CDR1 SGHRS and CDR2 YFSETQ come from the germline V gene. The CDR3 region is CASSQGDGRKEPEQYF. The DNA of the CDR3 is TGCGCCAGCAGCCAGGGAGACGGTCGAAAAGAACCCGAGCAGTACTTC.

V and J are TRBV19 and TRBJ2-1, with D tentatively TRBD1 (5 bases). V lost 5 bases and J lost 11, with 25 bases in between. The CDR3 is made up of 16 amino acids. Germline lookup yields CDR1 LNHDA and CDR2 SQIVND (reference sequence). CDR3 sequence reads: CASSLQGYNEQWKQFF. As DNA, the CDR3 is TGTGCCAGTAGTCTTCAGGGCTACAATGAGCAGTGGAAGCAGTTCTTC.

The rearrangement joins TRBV12-3 or TRBV12-4 to TRBJ1-3; 8 bases align to TRBD1. The V gene end was trimmed by 8 bases and the J gene end by 5 bases; junction bases not matched to a gene: 5. CDR3 size: 13 residues. CDR3 residues: CASSDRDRNTIYF. Here the CDR3 DNA reads TGTGCCAGCTCGGACAGGGATCGAAACACCATATATTTT.

On this clonotype: A much larger clone sits a single nucleotide away, making a read error possible. The chain joins TRBV7-8 to TRBJ1-1; D is possibly TRBD1 (5 bases). V lost 2 bases and J 6 bases, leaving 16 bases between the germline ends. Germline V gives CDR1 SGHVS, CDR2 FQNEAQ. The length of the CDR3 is 15 residues. The CDR3 DNA reads TGTGCCAGCAGCTTAAGGACCGGGACCATCGCTGAAGCTTTCTTT. Protein: CASSLRTGTIAEAFF. The variable domain in full, with the rest retrieved from reference TRBV7-8 and TRBJ1-1, is GAGVSQSPRYKVAKRGQDVALRCDPISGHVSLFWYQQALGQGPEFLTYFQNEAQLDKSGLPSDRFFAERPEGSVSTLKIQRTQQEDSAVYLCASSLRTGTIAEAFFGQGTRLTVV.

The chain employs TRBV24-1 and TRBJ2-1; no reliable D call. The CDR3 covers 14 residues. The germline V gene has CDR1 KGHDR and CDR2 SFDVKD. V lost 4 bases, J lost 4 bases, and 10 bases lay in between. DNA of the CDR3: TGTGCCACCAGTGACCCCTCACGATACAATGAGCAGTTCTTC. This sequence encodes CATSDPSRYNEQFF.

In its sample, this clonotype was seen many times. This sequence joins TRBV12-3 or TRBV12-4 and TRBJ1-4, with 10 positions matching TRBD1. This CDR3 spans 15 amino acids. The J segment lost 8 bases and the V segment lost 6 bases, leaving 9 bases of the junction unmatched. DNA of the CDR3: TGTGCCAGCAGGCCTACCGGGACAGGGGACGAAAAACTGTTTTTT. Amino acid sequence: CASRPTGTGDEKLFF.

Worth noting for this clonotype: This could be a read error, since a much larger clone is one nucleotide away. This sequence joins TRBV5-1 and TRBJ1-4, with 9 bases that match TRBD1. Germline V gene sequence: CDR1 SGHRS, CDR2 YFSETQ. The CDR3 loop spans 16 amino acids. V shed 0 bases and J 6 bases; nucleotides not matched to a gene: 6. The chain's CDR3 is CASSLAPTGGDEKLFF. CDR3 nucleotides: TGCGCCAGCAGCTTGGCCCCGACAGGGGGAGATGAAAAACTGTTTTTT.

This chain joins TRBV14 and TRBJ2-5; unclear D gene. V gave up 4 bases and J gave up 5 bases, with 14 bases separating them. The germline CDR1 and CDR2 sequences are SGHDN and FVKESK. This CDR3 is built from 14 residues. The CDR3 sequence is CASSPWVGRETQYF. The CDR3 DNA is TGTGCCAGCAGCCCTTGGGTAGGGCGGGAGACCCAGTACTTC. Full variable domain (rest looked up from reference TRBV14 and TRBJ2-5): EAGVTQFPSHSVIEKGQTVTLRCDPISGHDNLYWYRRVMGKEIKFLLHFVKESKQDESGMPNNRFLAERTGGTYSTLKVQPAELEDSGVYFCASSPWVGRETQYFGPGTRLLVL.

The gene calls are TRBV29-1 and TRBJ2-1, with D possibly matching TRBD1 (6 bases). The germline V gene has CDR1 SQVTM and CDR2 ANQGSEA. There are 13 residues in the CDR3. V gave up 1 base and J gave up 9 bases, with 13 bases separating them. The CDR3 loop is CSVEVQPRGEQFF. CDR3 coding DNA: TGCAGCGTTGAAGTCCAACCCAGGGGTGAGCAGTTCTTC.

As regards this clonotype: Since a much larger clone is just one base distant, this may be a read error. The V call is TRBV11-2, the J call TRBJ2-2; possibly TRBD2 for D (7 bases). Germline-derived CDR1 and CDR2 are SGHAT and FQNNGV. CDR3 length equals 15 residues. The CDR3 DNA follows: TGTGTCACCCGAGGGGGGGCGGTAGACACCGGGGAGCTGTTTTTT. This encodes CVTRGGAVDTGELFF.

This clonotype appeared a few times. This chain connects TRBV20-1 to TRBJ2-5, with TRBD2 identical over 10 bases. CDR3 size: 13 residues. The V gene end was trimmed by 5 bases and the J gene end by 5 bases; junction bases not matched to a gene: 5. Per germline, CDR1 DFQATT and CDR2 SNEGSKA (reference sequence). CDR3 region: CSAQRGGWETQYF. The CDR3 coding sequence is TGCAGTGCTCAGCGGGGGGGCTGGGAGACCCAGTACTTC.

This clonotype was counted ten times or more. This chain uses TRBV20-1 with TRBJ1-6; D might be TRBD1 (6 bases). The germline gives CDR1 DFQATT, CDR2 SNEGSKA (reference sequence). The CDR3 has 13 residues. Trimming took 6 bases from V and 8 from J, leaving 14 bases between them. The CDR3 loop is CSARGQIDSPLHF. The CDR3 DNA follows: TGCAGTGCCCGGGGACAAATCGATTCACCCCTCCACTTT.

The J gene is TRBJ2-3, the V gene TRBV20-1; the D is unclear. The V gene's germline CDR1 is DFQATT and CDR2 SNEGSKA (reference sequence). The CDR3 contains 14 residues. V lost 6 bases and J lost 0, with 13 bases in between. The CDR3 here is CSAPKVPSTDTQYF. CDR3 coding DNA: TGCAGTGCCCCGAAGGTACCTAGCACAGATACGCAGTATTTT.

This chain's CDR3 is CASSSLGAAQETQYF. CDR3 bases: TGTGCCAGCAGTTCCCTTGGGGCAGCACAAGAGACCCAGTACTTC. The V and J genes are TRBV27 and TRBJ2-5; D possibly corresponds to TRBD1 (5 bases). Germline assignment: CDR1 MNHEY and CDR2 SMNVEV (reference sequence). Trimming removed 4 bases from V and 2 bases from J, with 14 bases in between. This CDR3 has 15 residues.

This chain connects TRBV5-4 to TRBJ1-6; 7 bases line up with TRBD1. The germline V gene encodes CDR1 SGHNT and CDR2 YYREEE (reference sequence). The CDR3 length is 15 residues. The V and J ends lost 3 bases and 3 bases, in that order; junction bases with no gene match: 3. CDR3 in DNA: TGTGCCAGCAGCTCTGGGGACAGCTATAATTCACCCCTCCACTTT. Translating gives CASSSGDSYNSPLHF.

This chain connects TRBV10-2 to TRBJ1-5; TRBD1 is a possible D gene (6 bases). The CDR3 has 13 amino acids. Germline loops: CDR1 WSHSY, CDR2 SAAADI. V lost 8 bases and J lost 5, with 13 bases in between. The CDR3 here is CASGGGWDQPQHF. DNA of the CDR3: TGCGCCAGCGGAGGGGGATGGGATCAGCCCCAGCATTTT.

V and J are TRBV20-1 and TRBJ2-7; TRBD2 might be the D (5 bases). The CDR3 is 15 amino acids. Germline-derived CDR1 and CDR2 are DFQATT and SNEGSKA (reference sequence). V shed 2 bases and J shed 0 bases, with 14 bases lying between them. This chain's CDR3 is CSARPPGGLSYEQYF. CDR3 DNA sequence: TGCAGTGCTAGACCCCCCGGAGGACTCTCCTACGAGCAGTACTTC.

This clonotype was seen repeatedly, ten times or more. J is TRBJ1-1 and V is TRBV20-1; 7 nucleotides align to TRBD1. In germline, CDR1 is DFQATT, CDR2 SNEGSKA (reference sequence). V shed 6 bases, J shed 2 bases, and the junction held 3 bases outside the gene matches. The CDR3 extends over 12 amino acids. In DNA form, the CDR3 reads TGCAGTGCCAGACAGGGAAACACTGAAGCTTTCTTT. Its translation: CSARQGNTEAFF.

This clonotype was counted many times. The V call is TRBV2, the J call TRBJ2-7; a weak D match, TRBD2 (5 bases). The CDR3 extends over 15 amino acids. Between the trimmed V and J ends, which lost 1 base and 0 bases, there was a span of 10 bases. Germline values: CDR1 SNHLY, CDR2 FYNNEI. The CDR3 DNA is TGTGCCAGCAGTGAAGAGAGGGCTGTCTCCTACGAGCAGTACTTC. Translating it yields CASSEERAVSYEQYF.

Only a few counts were recorded for this clonotype. The CDR3, as DNA: TGTGCCAGCAGTTCCGACACAGGGGTTTTATGGGGCTACACCTTC. It is translated as CASSSDTGVLWGYTF. The chain couples TRBV6-5 to TRBJ1-2; the match to TRBD1 covers 7 bases. Losses at the gene ends were 4 bases for V and 8 bases for J; bases not matched to a gene: 13. This CDR3 region has 15 residues. Per the germline V gene, CDR1 is MNHEY and CDR2 is SVGAGI.